The clone carrying this T cell receptor beta chain has more than one count but fewer than ten. The data stem from a study of T-cell memory formation after mild COVID-19. TCRdb reprocessed the 5' RACE reads with MiXCR, giving one entry per CDR3 protein. The sample holds a few hundred thousand distinct CDR3 sequences, around 15% seen once. CDR1 is MGHDK, CDR2 SYGVNS, per germline. The CDR3 totals 11 residues. The V and J ends lost 9 bases and 9 bases respectively, with 15 bases between them. The rearrangement links TRBV25-1 to TRBJ2-7; weak D call: TRBD1 (5 bases). The source of this sequence is a man between 18 and 29 years old who had mild COVID-19 (a few samples of this study predate the infection). Cell type and time point are not known. Sequenced input: PBMCs or a T cell subset sorted from them (not recorded which). This CDR3 reads CARMTDSGQYF. The CDR3 DNA follows: TGTGCCAGAATGACAGACTCCGGGCAGTACTTC.